These T cell receptor beta chains were read from a single sample in a study of blood T cells in healthy people across ages. Using its own MiXCR run on the 5' RACE reads, TCRdb lists one record per CDR3 protein. The table lists 750,000 to 1,000,000 distinct CDR3 sequences, under 35% of them singletons. These data were also reused for a study on T cells of mothers and their children.

Sequenced: blood. These receptors originate from a woman aged 35 to 49 in good health. CDR3s include the opening cysteine and the closing phenylalanine or tryptophan. D genes are given only for firm matches. The size entry is marked missing in some rows and otherwise reads once, few, many or a size class.

cdr3_nt cdr3_aa j_call v_call d_call clone_size
TGCAGTGCTAGACCCGGGCCAGGGGACAGCTACACCTTC CSARPGPGDSYTF TRBJ1-2 TRBV20-1 . .
TGTGCCAGCTCACCTCATCAGGGGGCAAGGGATCCACCCCTCCACTTT CASSPHQGARDPPLHF TRBJ1-6 TRBV18 TRBD1 once
TGTGCCAGCAGCCGAGGACGGATTGGGAACACCGGGGAGCTGTTTTTT CASSRGRIGNTGELFF TRBJ2-2 TRBV11-1 . .
TGTGCCAGCACGGGACAGGGCGACTATGGCTACACCTTC CASTGQGDYGYTF TRBJ1-2 TRBV25-1 TRBD1 many
TGTGCCACCAGCAGAAAGCGGGCCTCCGACTCCTACGAGCAGTACTTC CATSRKRASDSYEQYF TRBJ2-7 TRBV15 . .
TGTGCCAGTAGTTCCCCGAGGGGCTACACCTTC CASSSPRGYTF TRBJ1-2 TRBV6-6 . .
TGCAGCGAGAATTCACGACAGGGGATGGGGGAGTTCTTC CSENSRQGMGEFF TRBJ2-1 TRBV29-1 TRBD1 .
TGTGCCAGCAGTACGCTAGCGGGGGCTAACTACGAGCAGTACTTC CASSTLAGANYEQYF TRBJ2-7 TRBV12-3/TRBV12-4 TRBD2 many
TGCAGTGCCAGAGATCCGGGACAGGGCGATTCACCCCTCCACTTT CSARDPGQGDSPLHF TRBJ1-6 TRBV20-1 TRBD1 .
TGTGCCAGCAGCCCAAACTGGGGGGGTAACTCCTACGAGCAGTACTTC CASSPNWGGNSYEQYF TRBJ2-7 TRBV4-2 TRBD2 many
TGTGCCAGCAGGTACGGGACGAGCGCCTACGAGCAGTACTTC CASRYGTSAYEQYF TRBJ2-7 TRBV6-2/TRBV6-3 . .
TGTGCCAGCACCCCGGGACGTAGCGTTTCACCCCTCCACTTT CASTPGRSVSPLHF TRBJ1-6 TRBV7-2 . many
TGTGCCATACAGGGAGGGAGTTCGGATGAGCAGTACTTC CAIQGGSSDEQYF TRBJ2-5 TRBV10-3 . .
TGCAGTGCTAGAGGACAAGAAAAGGTGGCGTACAATGAGCAGTACTTC CSARGQEKVAYNEQYF TRBJ2-7 TRBV20-1 . .
TGCAGCGCACCCGACAGGGAGGTTGGCTACACCTTC CSAPDREVGYTF TRBJ1-2 TRBV29-1 TRBD1 .
TGTGCCAGCAGACCCCCCGGCGGAGAGACCCAGTACTTC CASRPPGGETQYF TRBJ2-5 TRBV6-6 . many
TGTGCCAGCAGCTTAAGTGTGAGACCTCCCACTGAAGCTTTCTTT CASSLSVRPPTEAFF TRBJ1-1 TRBV7-2 . .
TGTGCCAGCAGGGGACTGCGGATGGACACTGAAGCTTTCTTT CASRGLRMDTEAFF TRBJ1-1 TRBV6-5 . many
TGTGCCAGCAGCCCGAGGGAAGCCCTCCACTTT CASSPREALHF TRBJ1-6 TRBV28 . .
TGTGCCAGCAGCCGGAGCGGGGGGGCCTATTATGAGCAGTTCTTC CASSRSGGAYYEQFF TRBJ2-1 TRBV14 TRBD2 few
TGCGCCAGCAGCTTGGGAGGGGCCAGGGAAGAGACCCAGTACTTC CASSLGGAREETQYF TRBJ2-5 TRBV5-1 . few
TGTGCCAGCAGTCGACCTGACCTGGTCTATGGCTACACCTTC CASSRPDLVYGYTF TRBJ1-2 TRBV6-1 . few
TGCAGCGTTGATCAGGGACAGAGCTCCTACAATGAGCAGTTCTTC CSVDQGQSSYNEQFF TRBJ2-1 TRBV29-1 TRBD1 many
TGCAGTACTTACCCAGGACAGAGCAATCAGCCCCAGCATTTT CSTYPGQSNQPQHF TRBJ1-5 TRBV20-1 . few
TGTGCCAGCAGCTACAGGGCTGAAGCTTTCTTT CASSYRAEAFF TRBJ1-1 TRBV28 . many
TGTGCCACCAGTGATGTGGGACAGGGCCCAGATACGCAGTATTTT CATSDVGQGPDTQYF TRBJ2-3 TRBV24-1 TRBD1 .
TGTGCCAGCAGTCCCCCCGACAGGGAGGGCGAGCAGTACTTC CASSPPDREGEQYF TRBJ2-7 TRBV28 . many
TGTGCCAGCAGCCCGTGGCAGAATCAGCCCCAGCATTTT CASSPWQNQPQHF TRBJ1-5 TRBV7-2 . few
TGTGCCACCAGCAGAGAATGGGGTAGTCTACAAGAGACCCAGTACTTC CATSREWGSLQETQYF TRBJ2-5 TRBV15 . many
TGTGCCAGCAGCCCCAGTATGGGACAGGGGCGAGATTTTTACAATGAGCAGTTCTTC CASSPSMGQGRDFYNEQFF TRBJ2-1 TRBV7-3 TRBD1 many
TGTGCCAGCAGCTTAGACCGGGGTAAGGGTGAGCAGTTCTTC CASSLDRGKGEQFF TRBJ2-1 TRBV7-6 . few
TGTGCCAGCAGCTTATACAGGGGGGAAGAGACCCAGTACTTC CASSLYRGEETQYF TRBJ2-5 TRBV7-2 TRBD1 many
TGTGCCAGCAGCGTAAGAGGAAGCGCGGATACGCAGTATTTT CASSVRGSADTQYF TRBJ2-3 TRBV9 . .
TGTGCCAGCAGCCAAAGGGGCGGCGACGGCAGGGGTGGCTACACCTTC CASSQRGGDGRGGYTF TRBJ1-2 TRBV11-2 . .
TGTGCCACGCGAAAACTAGCGGGCCTCACAGATACGCAGTATTTT CATRKLAGLTDTQYF TRBJ2-3 TRBV6-1 TRBD2 .
TGCGCCAGCAGCTTGAACGCAGAAGATACGCAGTATTTT CASSLNAEDTQYF TRBJ2-3 TRBV5-1 . .
TGTGCCAGCAGTTTAAGCGGACTAGCCTACGAGCAGTACTTC CASSLSGLAYEQYF TRBJ2-7 TRBV12-3/TRBV12-4 TRBD2 many
TGCGCCAGCAGTAGGAACGAACAGGGCCTCACCTCCTACAATGAGCAGTTCTTC CASSRNEQGLTSYNEQFF TRBJ2-1 TRBV5-1 . .
TGTGCCAGCAGCGGGACAGGGGGCGCATCGGCCGCTAGCTCCTACGAGCAGTACTTC CASSGTGGASAASSYEQYF TRBJ2-7 TRBV13 TRBD1 .
TGCGCCAGCGGCTGGGGACAGGGAGGGCTTCAAGAGACCCAGTACTTC CASGWGQGGLQETQYF TRBJ2-5 TRBV5-1 TRBD1 once
TGTGCCAGCACGGTAACAGGGTTTGGGTCACCCCTCCACTTT CASTVTGFGSPLHF TRBJ1-6 TRBV7-9 . .
TGCAGCGTTCGACAGGGAGGATCCGGGGCCAACGTCCTGACTTTC CSVRQGGSGANVLTF TRBJ2-6 TRBV29-1 . many
TGTGCCAGCAGCGGAGGGGCAGGACGAAATTCACCCCTCCACTTT CASSGGAGRNSPLHF TRBJ1-6 TRBV7-2 . .
TGTGCCAGCAGCCGCGTCCACAGGGAATACTATGGCTACACCTTC CASSRVHREYYGYTF TRBJ1-2 TRBV12-3/TRBV12-4 . .
TGCGCCAGCAGCTTGGATAGGGAGCAGTTCTTC CASSLDREQFF TRBJ2-1 TRBV5-1 . many
TGTGCCAGCAGCTTGATGCAGGGGAGCTATGGCTACACCTTC CASSLMQGSYGYTF TRBJ1-2 TRBV5-1 . .
TGTGCCAGCAGCCCATTCGGACTAGCGGGGGCAATAATGCAAGAGACCCAGTACTTC CASSPFGLAGAIMQETQYF TRBJ2-5 TRBV5-6 TRBD2 few
TGCAGTACTATCGCCGGGACAGGGGGCGAGGGCTACACCTTC CSTIAGTGGEGYTF TRBJ1-2 TRBV20-1 TRBD1 .
TGCGCCAGCAGCCTCCCGGACAGGGGGTCCTACGAGCAGTACTTC CASSLPDRGSYEQYF TRBJ2-7 TRBV5-1 TRBD1 .
TGCGCCAGCAGCCCGGCCGGACAGGGGGCGGAGACCCAGTACTTC CASSPAGQGAETQYF TRBJ2-5 TRBV5-1 TRBD1 .
TGTGCCAGCAGCTTGGTTATAACTAATGAAAAACTGTTTTTT CASSLVITNEKLFF TRBJ1-4 TRBV7-2 . few
TGTGCCAGCAGTTCACAGGAGAACTACGAGCAGTACTTC CASSSQENYEQYF TRBJ2-7 TRBV27 . .
TGCGCCAGCAGCTTGGGTCAGGGGGCACACGAGCAGTACTTC CASSLGQGAHEQYF TRBJ2-7 TRBV5-1 TRBD1 many